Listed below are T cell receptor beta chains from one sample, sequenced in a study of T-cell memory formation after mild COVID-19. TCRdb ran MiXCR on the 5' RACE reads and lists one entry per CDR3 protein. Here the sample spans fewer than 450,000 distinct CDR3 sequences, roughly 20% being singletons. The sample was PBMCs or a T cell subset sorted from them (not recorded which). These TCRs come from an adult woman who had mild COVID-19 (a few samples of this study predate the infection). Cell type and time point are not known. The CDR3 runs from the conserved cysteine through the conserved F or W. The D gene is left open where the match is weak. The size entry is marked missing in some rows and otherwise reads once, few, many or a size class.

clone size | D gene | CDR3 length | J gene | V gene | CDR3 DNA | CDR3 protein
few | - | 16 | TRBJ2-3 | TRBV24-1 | TGTGCCACCAGTGATTTGGAGGGGACCTCCACAGATACGCAGTATTTT | CATSDLEGTSTDTQYF
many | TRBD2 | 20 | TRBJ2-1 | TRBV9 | TGTGCCAGCAGCGTAGACCCCTTCCCCCTGACTAGCGGGAGCGCGAATGAGCAGTTCTTC | CASSVDPFPLTSGSANEQFF
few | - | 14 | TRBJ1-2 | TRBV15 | TGTGCCACCAGCATTCAGATGACCCGGCATGGCTACACCTTC | CATSIQMTRHGYTF
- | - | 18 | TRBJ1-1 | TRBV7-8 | TGTGCCAGCAGCTTAGAATCGGGGGCGAGGACGAGGAACACTGAAGCTTTCTTT | CASSLESGARTRNTEAFF
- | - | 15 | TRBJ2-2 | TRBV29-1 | TGCAGCGTCCACGGGACACCATTGAACACCGGGGAGCTGTTTTTT | CSVHGTPLNTGELFF
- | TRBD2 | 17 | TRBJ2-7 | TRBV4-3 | TGCGCCAGCAGCCCCCAGGCCGGGACTAGCGGGAGGTACGAGCAGTACTTC | CASSPQAGTSGRYEQYF
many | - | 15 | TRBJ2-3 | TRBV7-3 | TGTGCCAGCAGCTTACGGGCGGTTAGCACAGATACGCAGTATTTT | CASSLRAVSTDTQYF
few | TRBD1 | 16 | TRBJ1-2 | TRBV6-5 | TGTGCCAGCAGTTTACGATCTGACAGGGCCACAGAGGGCTACACCTTC | CASSLRSDRATEGYTF
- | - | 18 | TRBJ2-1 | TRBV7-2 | TGTGCCAGCAGCTCCGGACTACCTGGAGGAAGCTCCTACAATGAGCAGTTCTTC | CASSSGLPGGSSYNEQFF
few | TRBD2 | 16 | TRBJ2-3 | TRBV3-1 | TGTGCCAGCAGCAAAGGACTAGCGGGACTCGGAGATACGCAGTATTTT | CASSKGLAGLGDTQYF
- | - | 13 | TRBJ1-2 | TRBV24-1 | TGTGCCACCAGTGAACGACCCTACTATGGCTACACCTTC | CATSERPYYGYTF
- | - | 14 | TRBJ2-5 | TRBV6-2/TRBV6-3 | TGTGCCAGCAGCCCGGACAGTTGGGGGGAGACCCAGTACTTC | CASSPDSWGETQYF
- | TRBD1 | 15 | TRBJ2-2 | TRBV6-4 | TGTGCCAGCAGACCCGGGACAGGGAACACCGGGGAGCTGTTTTTT | CASRPGTGNTGELFF
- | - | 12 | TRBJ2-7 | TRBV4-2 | TGTGCCAGCAGCCGTCCGGCGGGGGAGCAGTACTTC | CASSRPAGEQYF
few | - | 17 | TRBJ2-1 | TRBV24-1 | TGTGCCACCAGTGATTCGAGGGGAGGACAGGTTGGCAATGAGCAGTTCTTC | CATSDSRGGQVGNEQFF
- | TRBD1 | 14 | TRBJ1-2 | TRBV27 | TGTGCCAGCAGTTTCTGGAGGGGGCAGGGGGGCTACACCTTC | CASSFWRGQGGYTF
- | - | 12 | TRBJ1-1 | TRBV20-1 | TGCAGTGCTGGTAAGGGGGTCACTGAAGCTTTCTTT | CSAGKGVTEAFF
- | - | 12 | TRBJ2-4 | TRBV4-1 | TGCGCCAGCAGCCAAGCTCAGGGCATTCAGTACTTC | CASSQAQGIQYF
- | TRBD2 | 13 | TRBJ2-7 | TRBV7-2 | TGTGCCAGTAAGCTAGCGGGAGGGTACGAGCAGTACTTC | CASKLAGGYEQYF
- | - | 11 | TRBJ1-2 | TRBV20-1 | TGCAGTGCTATTTCGGGCTATGGCTACACCTTC | CSAISGYGYTF
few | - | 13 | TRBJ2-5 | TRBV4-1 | TGCGCCAGCAGCCGGACGGTGGGTGAGACCCAGTACTTC | CASSRTVGETQYF
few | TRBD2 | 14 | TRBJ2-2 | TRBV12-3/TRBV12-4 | TGTGCCAGCAGTATAAGCGGGGATATCGGGGAGCTGTTTTTT | CASSISGDIGELFF
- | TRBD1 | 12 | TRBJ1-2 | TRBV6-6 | TGTGCCAGCACCCACACAGGGGACGGCTACACCTTC | CASTHTGDGYTF
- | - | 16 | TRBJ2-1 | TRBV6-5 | TGTGCCAGCAGTTACTCGGGTCCTCAAGGGTACAATGAGCAGTTCTTC | CASSYSGPQGYNEQFF